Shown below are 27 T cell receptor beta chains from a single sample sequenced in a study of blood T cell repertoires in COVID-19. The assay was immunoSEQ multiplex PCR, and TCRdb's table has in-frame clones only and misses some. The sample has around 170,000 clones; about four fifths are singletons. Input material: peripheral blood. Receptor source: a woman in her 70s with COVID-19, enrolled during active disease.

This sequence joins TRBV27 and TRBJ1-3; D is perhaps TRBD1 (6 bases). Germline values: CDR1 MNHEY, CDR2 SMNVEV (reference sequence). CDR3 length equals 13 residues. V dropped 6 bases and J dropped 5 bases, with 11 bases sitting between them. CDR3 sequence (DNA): TGTGCCAGCAGCAAAGGGGGAAGAAACACCATATATTTT. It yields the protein CASSKGGRNTIYF.

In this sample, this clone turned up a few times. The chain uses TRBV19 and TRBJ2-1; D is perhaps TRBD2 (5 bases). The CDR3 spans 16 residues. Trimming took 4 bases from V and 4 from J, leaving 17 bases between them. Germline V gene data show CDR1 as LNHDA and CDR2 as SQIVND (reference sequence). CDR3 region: CASSTSGNSPYNEQFF. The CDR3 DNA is TGTGCCAGTAGTACATCCGGGAACTCTCCGTACAATGAGCAGTTCTTC.

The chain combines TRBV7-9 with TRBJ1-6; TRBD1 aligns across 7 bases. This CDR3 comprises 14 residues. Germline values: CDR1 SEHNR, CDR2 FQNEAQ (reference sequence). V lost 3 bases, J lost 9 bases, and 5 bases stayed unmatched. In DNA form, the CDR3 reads TGTGCCAGCAGCTTGACGGCAGGGGGTTCACCCCTCCACTTT. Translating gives CASSLTAGGSPLHF.

The DNA for the CDR3 is TGTGCCATCACCCCCGGGACAGTCGGAAACACCATATATTTT. Protein: CAITPGTVGNTIYF. The V and J genes are TRBV10-3 and TRBJ1-3; 7 nucleotides match TRBD1. Germline lookup yields CDR1 ENHRY and CDR2 SYGVKD. The CDR3 loop spans 14 amino acids. V dropped 7 bases and J dropped 4; count of bases not matched to a gene: 7.

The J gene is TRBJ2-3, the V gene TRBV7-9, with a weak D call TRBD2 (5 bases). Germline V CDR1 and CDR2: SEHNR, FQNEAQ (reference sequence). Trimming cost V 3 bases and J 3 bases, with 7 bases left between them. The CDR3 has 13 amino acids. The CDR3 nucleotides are TGTGCCAGCAGCTTCGGGATAACAGATACGCAGTATTTT. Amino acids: CASSFGITDTQYF. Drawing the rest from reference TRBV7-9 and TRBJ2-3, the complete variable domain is DTGVSQNPRHKITKRGQNVTFRCDPISEHNRLYWYRQTLGQGPEFLTYFQNEAQLEKSRLLSDRFSAERPKGSFSTLEIQRTEQGDSAMYLCASSFGITDTQYFGPGTRLTVL.

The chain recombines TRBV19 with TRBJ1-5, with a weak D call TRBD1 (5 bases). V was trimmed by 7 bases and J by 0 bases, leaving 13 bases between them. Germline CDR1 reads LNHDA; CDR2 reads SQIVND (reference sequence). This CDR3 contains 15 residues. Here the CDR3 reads CASTLGRNSNQPQHF. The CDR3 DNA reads TGTGCCAGTACCCTGGGGCGGAATAGCAATCAGCCCCAGCATTTT.

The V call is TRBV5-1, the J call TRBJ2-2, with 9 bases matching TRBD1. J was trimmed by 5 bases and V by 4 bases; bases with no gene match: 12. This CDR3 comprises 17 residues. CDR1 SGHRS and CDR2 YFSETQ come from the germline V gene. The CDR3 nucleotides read TGCGCCAGCAGCATTAGTCCGACAGGGGGACGAACCGGGGAGCTGTTTTTT. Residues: CASSISPTGGRTGELFF.

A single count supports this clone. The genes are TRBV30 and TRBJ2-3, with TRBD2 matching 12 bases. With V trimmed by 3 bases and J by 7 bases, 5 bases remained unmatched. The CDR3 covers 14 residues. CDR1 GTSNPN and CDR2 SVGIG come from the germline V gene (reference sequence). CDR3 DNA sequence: TGTGCCTGGAGGACTAGCGGGAGTGATTATACGCAGTATTTT. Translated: CAWRTSGSDYTQYF.

The CDR3, as DNA: TGTGCCAGCAGTGACAGGGGGCAAGAGACCCAGTACTTC. Its translation is CASSDRGQETQYF. V gene TRBV28 combines with J gene TRBJ2-5, with 9 bases aligning to TRBD1. The V and J ends lost 5 bases and 2 bases, in that order; junction bases with no gene match: 0. CDR3 length: 13 amino acids. Germline CDR1 is MDHEN and CDR2 is SYDVKM.

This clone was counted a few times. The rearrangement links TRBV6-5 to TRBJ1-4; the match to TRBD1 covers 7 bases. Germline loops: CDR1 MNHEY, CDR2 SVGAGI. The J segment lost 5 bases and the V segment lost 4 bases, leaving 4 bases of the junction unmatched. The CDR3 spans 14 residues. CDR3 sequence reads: CASSSMDRNEKLFF. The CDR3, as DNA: TGTGCCAGCAGTTCTATGGACAGGAATGAAAAACTGTTTTTT.

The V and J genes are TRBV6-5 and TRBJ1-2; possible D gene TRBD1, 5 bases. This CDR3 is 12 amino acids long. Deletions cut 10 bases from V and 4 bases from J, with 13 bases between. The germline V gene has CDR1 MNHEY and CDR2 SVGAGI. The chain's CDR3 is CAIWGRIYGYTF. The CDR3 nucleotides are TGTGCCATCTGGGGGAGGATCTATGGCTACACCTTC.

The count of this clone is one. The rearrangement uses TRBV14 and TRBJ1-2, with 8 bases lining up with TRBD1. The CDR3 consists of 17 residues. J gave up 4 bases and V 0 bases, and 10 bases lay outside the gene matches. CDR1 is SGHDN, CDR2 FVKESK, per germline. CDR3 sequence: CASSQDPQGARVYGYTF. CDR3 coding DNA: TGTGCCAGCAGCCAAGATCCTCAGGGGGCCCGAGTCTATGGCTACACCTTC.

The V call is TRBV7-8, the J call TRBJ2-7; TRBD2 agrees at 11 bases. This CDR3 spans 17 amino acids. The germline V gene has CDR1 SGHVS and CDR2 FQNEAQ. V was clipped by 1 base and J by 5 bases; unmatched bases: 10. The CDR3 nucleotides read TGTGCCAGCAGCTTAGGGACTAGCGGGCTGCTCCGGCACGAGCAGTACTTC. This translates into CASSLGTSGLLRHEQYF.

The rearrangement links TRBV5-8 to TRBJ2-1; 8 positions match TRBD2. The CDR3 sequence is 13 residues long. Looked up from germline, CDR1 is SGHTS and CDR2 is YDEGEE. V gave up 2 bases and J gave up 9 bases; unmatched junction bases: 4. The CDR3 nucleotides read TGTGCCAGCAGCTTTCGGGAGGGTAGTGAGCAGTTCTTC. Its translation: CASSFREGSEQFF.

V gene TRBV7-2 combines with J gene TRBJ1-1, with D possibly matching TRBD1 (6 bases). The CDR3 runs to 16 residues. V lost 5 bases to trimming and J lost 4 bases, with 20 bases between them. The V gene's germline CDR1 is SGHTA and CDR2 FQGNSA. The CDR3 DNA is TGTGCCAGCAGCCCGAGACGGGGGGGGCAGACCACTGAAGCTTTCTTT. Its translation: CASSPRRGGQTTEAFF.

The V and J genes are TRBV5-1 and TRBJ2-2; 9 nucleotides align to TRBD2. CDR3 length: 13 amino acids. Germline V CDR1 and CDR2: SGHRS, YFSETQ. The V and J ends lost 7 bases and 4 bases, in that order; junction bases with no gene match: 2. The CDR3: CASASGITGELFF. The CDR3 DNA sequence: TGCGCCAGCGCTAGCGGGATCACCGGGGAGCTGTTTTTT.

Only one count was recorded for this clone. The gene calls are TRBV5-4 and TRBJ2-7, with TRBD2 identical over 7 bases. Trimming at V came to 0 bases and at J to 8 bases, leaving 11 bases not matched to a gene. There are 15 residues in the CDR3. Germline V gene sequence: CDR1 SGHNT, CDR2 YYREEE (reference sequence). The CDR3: CASSLGGRESRKQYF. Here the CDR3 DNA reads TGTGCCAGCAGCTTGGGAGGGCGGGAGTCGAGGAAGCAGTACTTC.

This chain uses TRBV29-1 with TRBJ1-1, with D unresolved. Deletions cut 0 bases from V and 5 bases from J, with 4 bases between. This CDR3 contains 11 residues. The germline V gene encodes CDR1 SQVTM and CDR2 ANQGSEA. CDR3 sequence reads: CSVEDITEAFF. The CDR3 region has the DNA TGCAGCGTTGAAGATATAACTGAAGCTTTCTTT.

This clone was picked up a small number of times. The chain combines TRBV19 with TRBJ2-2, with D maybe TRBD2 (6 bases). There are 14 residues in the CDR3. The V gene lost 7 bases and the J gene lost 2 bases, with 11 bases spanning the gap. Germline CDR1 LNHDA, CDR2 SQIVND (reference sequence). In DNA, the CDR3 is TGTGCCAGTAACTCGGGAGAAAACACCGGGGAGCTGTTTTTT. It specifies CASNSGENTGELFF. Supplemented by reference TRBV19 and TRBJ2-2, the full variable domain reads DGGITQSPKYLFRKEGQNVTLSCEQNLNHDAMYWYRQDPGQGLRLIYYSQIVNDFQKGDIAEGYSVSREKKESFPLTVTSAQKNPTAFYLCASNSGENTGELFFGEGSRLTVL.

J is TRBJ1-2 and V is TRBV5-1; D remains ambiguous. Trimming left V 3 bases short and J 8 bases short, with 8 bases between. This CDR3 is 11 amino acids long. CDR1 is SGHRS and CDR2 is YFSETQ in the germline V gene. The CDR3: CASSSGEGYTF. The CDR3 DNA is TGCGCCAGCAGCTCTGGAGAGGGCTACACCTTC.

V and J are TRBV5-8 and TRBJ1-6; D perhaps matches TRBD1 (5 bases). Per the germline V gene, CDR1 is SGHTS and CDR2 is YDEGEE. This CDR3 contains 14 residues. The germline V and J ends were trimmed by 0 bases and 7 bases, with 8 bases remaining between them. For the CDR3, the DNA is TGTGCCAGCAGCTTGGGAAGGGGAAATTCACCCCTCCACTTT. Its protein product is CASSLGRGNSPLHF.

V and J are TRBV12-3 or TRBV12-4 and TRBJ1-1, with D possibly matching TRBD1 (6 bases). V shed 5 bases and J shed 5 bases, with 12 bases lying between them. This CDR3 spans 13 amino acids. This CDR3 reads CASSKGGGTEAFF. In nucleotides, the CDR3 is TGTGCCAGCAGTAAAGGGGGAGGGACTGAAGCTTTCTTT.

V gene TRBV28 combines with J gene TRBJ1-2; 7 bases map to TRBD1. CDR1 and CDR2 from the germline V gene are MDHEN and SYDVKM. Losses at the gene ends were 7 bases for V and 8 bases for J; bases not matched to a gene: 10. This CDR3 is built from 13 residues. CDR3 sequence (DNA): TGTGCCAGCACCCCCAGGACAGGCTCAGGCTACACCTTC. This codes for CASTPRTGSGYTF.

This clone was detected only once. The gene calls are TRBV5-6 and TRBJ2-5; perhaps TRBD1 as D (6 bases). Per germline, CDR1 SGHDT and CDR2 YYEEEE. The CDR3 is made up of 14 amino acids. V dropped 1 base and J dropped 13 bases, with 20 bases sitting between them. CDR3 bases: TGTGCCAGCAGCTTGTGGGGGCCCTTAAGGTATCCGTACTTC. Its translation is CASSLWGPLRYPYF.

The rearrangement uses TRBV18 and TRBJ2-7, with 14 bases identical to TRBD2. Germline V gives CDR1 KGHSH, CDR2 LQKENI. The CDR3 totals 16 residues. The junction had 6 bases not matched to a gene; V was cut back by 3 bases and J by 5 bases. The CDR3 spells CASSPQGTSGSHEQYF. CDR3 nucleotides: TGTGCCAGCTCACCCCAGGGGACTAGCGGGAGTCACGAGCAGTACTTC.

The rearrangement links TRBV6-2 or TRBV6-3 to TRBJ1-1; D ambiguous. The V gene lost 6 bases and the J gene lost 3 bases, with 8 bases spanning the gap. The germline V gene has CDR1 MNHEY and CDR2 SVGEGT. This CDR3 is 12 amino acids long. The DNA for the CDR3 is TGTGCCAGCAGCTCTTCGTACACTGAAGCTTTCTTT. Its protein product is CASSSSYTEAFF.

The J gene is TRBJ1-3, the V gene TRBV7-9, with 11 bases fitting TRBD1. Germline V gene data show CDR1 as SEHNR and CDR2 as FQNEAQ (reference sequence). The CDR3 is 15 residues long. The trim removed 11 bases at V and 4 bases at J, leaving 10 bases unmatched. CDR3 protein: CAAVRTGGRGNTIYF. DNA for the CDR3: TGTGCCGCCGTAAGGACAGGGGGCAGGGGAAACACCATATATTTT.